The present entry profiles one T cell receptor beta chain with its context. Relative to the germline gene, one junction end is altered; a read error may explain this. The data are from a study of blood T cell repertoires in COVID-19. About the study: Whether acute or convalescent, the COVID-19 samples came from the United States, Italy and Spain. PBMCs, B-cell-depleted T cells, or T cells provided the cDNA or gDNA that made up the material.

Germline V CDR1 and CDR2: SGHRS, YFSETQ. The CDR3 length is 12 residues. In Seattle, patients joined the study during active infection and were tracked longitudinally. In the authors' methods: Amplification of reference gene primers provided the estimated nucleated cell counts. Using immunoSEQ multiplex PCR, the repertoire was profiled, and TCRdb retains in-frame clones only, with some absent. The DNA was the basis for D and trimming; V, J and clone size are from that table. The sample includes roughly 340,000 clones, around 86% of them seen just once. This chain links TRBV5-1 with TRBJ2-7; D perhaps matches TRBD2 (6 bases). This receptor was taken from a woman in her forties or fifties with COVID-19, enrolled during active disease. Material: peripheral blood. The CDR3 nucleotides read TGCGCCAGCAGCTTGGTCGGGAGCTCTCTTGACTTC. Translated: CASSLVGSSLDF.